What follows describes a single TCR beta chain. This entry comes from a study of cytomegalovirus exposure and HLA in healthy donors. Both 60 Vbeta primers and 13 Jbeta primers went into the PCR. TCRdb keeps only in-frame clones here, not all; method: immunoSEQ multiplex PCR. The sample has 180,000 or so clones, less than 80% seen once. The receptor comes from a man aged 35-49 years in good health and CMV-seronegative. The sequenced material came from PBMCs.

The CDR3 protein is CASSLEGAREQYF. CDR3 bases: TGTGCCAGCAGCTTAGAAGGAGCCCGGGAGCAGTACTTC. The genes are TRBV7-2 and TRBJ2-7; D is undetermined. The CDR3 is made up of 13 amino acids. From germline, CDR1 is SGHTA and CDR2 FQGNSA. The ends were cut back, 1 base at V and 7 bases at J, with 11 bases in the middle.